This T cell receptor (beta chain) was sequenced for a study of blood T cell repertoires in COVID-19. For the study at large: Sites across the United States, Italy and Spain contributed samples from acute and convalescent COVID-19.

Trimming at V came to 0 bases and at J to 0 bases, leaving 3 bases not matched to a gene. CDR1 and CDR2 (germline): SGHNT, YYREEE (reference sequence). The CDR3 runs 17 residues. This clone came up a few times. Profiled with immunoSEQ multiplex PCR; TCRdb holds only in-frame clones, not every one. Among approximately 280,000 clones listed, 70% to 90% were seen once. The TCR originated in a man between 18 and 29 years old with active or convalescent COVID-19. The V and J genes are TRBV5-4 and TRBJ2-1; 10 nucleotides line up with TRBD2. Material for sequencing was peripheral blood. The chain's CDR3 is CASSLGSGGASYNEQFF. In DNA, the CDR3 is TGTGCCAGCAGCTTGGGGAGCGGGGGGGCCTCCTACAATGAGCAGTTCTTC.